These 23 T cell receptor beta chains came from one sample sequenced in a study of post-analysis software for immune sequencing data. Their specific antigens are unknown. Unique-molecular-identifier-tagged TCR beta cDNA libraries were used. TCRdb itself ran the PCR reads through MiXCR, one entry per CDR3 protein. The data hold some 800,000 distinct CDR3 sequences, with about 45% observed a single time. General study findings and limits: Controls had lower frequencies than patients of about 5 TRBV segments, which included TRBV5-6, TRBV5-1 and TRBV20-1.

Sequenced: blood. The receptors derive from a girl aged 5-17 years with multiple sclerosis.

This sequence joins TRBV2 and TRBJ2-7, with D unclear. V dropped 7 bases and J dropped 2 bases, with 9 bases sitting between them. CDR1 and CDR2 (germline): SNHLY, FYNNEI. The length of the CDR3 is 12 residues. DNA of the CDR3: TGTGCCAGCACGGTCAGCACCTACGAGCAGTACTTC. Protein: CASTVSTYEQYF. Variable domain in full (rest from reference TRBV2 and TRBJ2-7): EPEVTQTPSHQVTQMGQEVILRCVPISNHLYFYWYRQILGQKVEFLVSFYNNEISEKSEIFDDQFSVERPDGSNFTLKIRSTKLEDSAMYFCASTVSTYEQYFGPGTRLTVT.

This sequence joins TRBV12-3 or TRBV12-4 and TRBJ1-2; no clear D gene. The CDR3 extends over 14 amino acids. Trimming took off 3 bases at V and 7 bases at J, with 15 bases between the two ends. CDR3 amino acids: CASSFIAAGGGYTF. In DNA, the CDR3 is TGTGCCAGCAGTTTTATCGCTGCAGGCGGTGGCTACACCTTC.

This chain uses TRBV20-1 with TRBJ2-3; 11 bases fit TRBD2. Trimming took 0 bases from V and 4 from J; bases not matched to a gene: 12. CDR3 length: 18 amino acids. Germline CDR1 reads DFQATT; CDR2 reads SNEGSKA (reference sequence). As DNA, the CDR3 is TGCAGTGCTAGAGATCCGAAGACTAGCGGGATACGGGCAGATACGCAGTATTTT. It specifies CSARDPKTSGIRADTQYF.

The chain carries TRBV3-1 and TRBJ2-7; possible D gene TRBD2, 5 bases. The CDR3 is 14 residues long. V dropped 3 bases and J dropped 2 bases, with 11 bases sitting between them. Per the germline V gene, CDR1 is LGHDT and CDR2 is YNNKEL (reference sequence). The CDR3 DNA reads as TGTGCCAGCAGCCATGGATCCGGGACCTACGAGCAGTACTTC. Its translation: CASSHGSGTYEQYF.

This clonotype was seen a handful of times. This chain uses TRBV7-9 with TRBJ1-6, with D unresolved. The CDR3 has 15 residues. CDR1 is SEHNR, CDR2 FQNEAQ, per germline (reference sequence). Trimming cost V 8 bases and J 3 bases, with 14 bases left between them. CDR3: CASAMDGIYNSPLHF. The CDR3 DNA reads as TGTGCCAGCGCAATGGACGGTATCTATAATTCACCCCTCCACTTT.

A few counts support this clonotype. The V and J genes are TRBV20-1 and TRBJ2-7, with 8 bases identical to TRBD2. Germline V CDR1 and CDR2: DFQATT, SNEGSKA (reference sequence). The CDR3 spans 14 residues. V shed 3 bases and J 6 bases; nucleotides not matched to a gene: 10. Here the CDR3 reads CSASPLAGVSEQYF. DNA of the CDR3: TGCAGTGCTAGTCCGCTAGCGGGCGTGAGCGAGCAGTACTTC.

This clonotype occurred a few times. The chain carries TRBV20-1 and TRBJ2-5; 7 positions agree with TRBD2. The CDR3 extends over 15 amino acids. Per germline, CDR1 DFQATT and CDR2 SNEGSKA (reference sequence). The trim removed 3 bases at V and 12 bases at J, leaving 19 bases unmatched. The CDR3 reads CSARQNVGEGPAEYF. CDR3 DNA: TGCAGTGCTAGGCAAAACGTGGGGGAGGGCCCCGCTGAGTACTTC.

This clonotype was detected only a few times. V gene TRBV5-1 combines with J gene TRBJ2-3, with 9 bases identical to TRBD2. From germline, CDR1 is SGHRS and CDR2 YFSETQ. V lost 2 bases and J lost 4; bases outside the gene matches: 11. This CDR3 has 17 residues. This chain's CDR3 is CASSFIGLAGEADTQYF. CDR3 in DNA: TGCGCCAGCAGCTTTATTGGGTTAGCGGGAGAAGCAGATACGCAGTATTTT. The variable domain in full, completed from reference TRBV5-1 and TRBJ2-3, reads KAGVTQTPRYLIKTRGQQVTLSCSPISGHRSVSWYQQTPGQGLQFLFEYFSETQRNKGNFPGRFSGRQFSNSRSEMNVSTLELGDSALYLCASSFIGLAGEADTQYFGPGTRLTVL.

This clonotype was seen only a few times. The chain recombines TRBV11-2 with TRBJ1-6, with D unclear. V was cut by 5 bases and J by 8 bases, with 13 bases left in between. Germline V gene lookup returns CDR1 SGHAT and CDR2 FQNNGV. This CDR3 has 14 amino acids. CDR3 sequence: CASSTGRQDSPLHF. CDR3 sequence (DNA): TGTGCCAGCAGCACCGGGCGTCAGGATTCACCCCTCCACTTT.

This chain uses TRBV29-1 with TRBJ1-1; D remains unclear. Germline assignment: CDR1 SQVTM and CDR2 ANQGSEA. The CDR3 length is 12 residues. Trimming took 6 bases from V and 5 from J, leaving 13 bases between them. The CDR3 region has the DNA TGCAGCGTCCCGACAAGTAGTACTGAAGCTTTCTTT. Protein product: CSVPTSSTEAFF. Complete variable domain (other parts from reference TRBV29-1 and TRBJ1-1): SAVISQKPSRDICQRGTSLTIQCQVDSQVTMMFWYRQQPGQSLTLIATANQGSEATYESGFVIDKFPISRPNLTFSTLTVSNMSPEDSSIYLCSVPTSSTEAFFGQGTRLTVV.

This clonotype was picked up one time. The gene calls are TRBV6-5 and TRBJ2-7; D ambiguous. V was clipped by 8 bases and J by 0 bases, with 8 bases between them. The germline V gene has CDR1 MNHEY and CDR2 SVGAGI. This CDR3 has 12 amino acids. Written as DNA, the CDR3 is TGTGCCAGCCGCTCTCGCTCCTACGAGCAGTACTTC. This translates into CASRSRSYEQYF.

The J gene is TRBJ1-5, the V gene TRBV28, with D hard to call. CDR1 MDHEN and CDR2 SYDVKM come from the germline V gene. V was pared by 3 bases and J by 8 bases, with 11 bases between. The CDR3 has 13 amino acids. CDR3 DNA: TGTGCCAGCAGTTTCCGCCATAGGGAGCCCCAGCATTTT. Its translation is CASSFRHREPQHF.

This clonotype was seen a handful of times. The chain couples TRBV7-9 to TRBJ2-1; 7 nucleotides line up with TRBD2. The CDR3 spans 15 residues. Unmatched junction bases numbered 9, after V lost 4 bases and J lost 6 bases. Per the germline V gene, CDR1 is SEHNR and CDR2 is FQNEAQ (reference sequence). This chain's CDR3 is CASSWVGGSPNEQFF. The CDR3 bases are TGTGCCAGCAGCTGGGTCGGCGGGAGTCCCAATGAGCAGTTCTTC.

This clonotype appeared a few times. The chain recombines TRBV7-3 with TRBJ1-6, with no clear D. V was pared by 0 bases and J by 7 bases, with 10 bases between. Per the germline V gene, CDR1 is SGHTA and CDR2 is FQGTGA. The CDR3 sequence is 15 residues long. This CDR3 reads CASSLTPESNSPLHF. CDR3 bases: TGTGCCAGCAGCTTAACGCCGGAGTCCAATTCACCCCTCCACTTT.

V and J are TRBV20-1 and TRBJ2-5, with 13 positions matching TRBD2. V lost 6 bases and J lost 11; bases outside the gene matches: 21. Germline assignment: CDR1 DFQATT and CDR2 SNEGSKA (reference sequence). The CDR3 sequence is 17 residues long. In DNA form, the CDR3 reads TGCAGTGCCCGAATAGCCCCACGACTAGCGGGAGGAGGTGAGCAGTACTTC. It yields the protein CSARIAPRLAGGGEQYF.

V gene TRBV2 combines with J gene TRBJ1-5; D not resolved. Germline V gene lookup returns CDR1 SNHLY and CDR2 FYNNEI. This CDR3 is 15 amino acids long. V was trimmed by 3 bases and J by 7 bases, leaving 16 bases between them. This CDR3 reads CASSEEGNKGQPQHF. The CDR3, as DNA: TGTGCCAGCAGTGAGGAAGGGAATAAGGGACAGCCCCAGCATTTT.

The J gene is TRBJ2-7, the V gene TRBV6-6; TRBD2 might be the D (5 bases). The CDR3 length is 14 residues. Per the germline V gene, CDR1 is MNHNY and CDR2 is SVGAGI (reference sequence). With 4 bases removed from V and 5 bases from J, the gap between germline ends came to 15 bases. The CDR3 here is CASSSTVAGHEQYF. CDR3 sequence (DNA): TGTGCCAGCAGTTCGACCGTCGCGGGCCACGAGCAGTACTTC.

This chain connects TRBV24-1 to TRBJ1-5; TRBD1 matches at 7 bases. After removal of 12 bases from V and 7 bases from J, the junction contained 11 bases not matched to a gene. CDR1 is KGHDR and CDR2 is SFDVKD in the germline V gene. CDR3 length equals 13 residues. Here the CDR3 DNA reads TGTGCCCCCCAGACAAGGGACAGACAGCCCCAGCATTTT. Protein product: CAPQTRDRQPQHF.

This clonotype was picked up a small number of times. The V gene is TRBV11-2, the J gene TRBJ2-1, with 8 bases that match TRBD2. V lost 1 base, J lost 15 bases, and 14 bases stayed unmatched. The CDR3 consists of 15 residues. Germline V lookup: CDR1 SGHAT, CDR2 FQNNGV. The DNA for the CDR3 is TGTGCCAGCAGCTTAGGGGGACTAGGGGACGGTGAGTTGTTCTTC. Residues: CASSLGGLGDGELFF.

This chain links TRBV24-1 with TRBJ2-1, with 8 bases fitting TRBD1. Germline assignment: CDR1 KGHDR and CDR2 SFDVKD. The CDR3 contains 14 residues. V gave up 4 bases and J gave up 4 bases; unmatched junction bases: 2. CDR3 residues: CATSETGVYNEQFF. CDR3 nucleotide sequence: TGTGCCACCAGTGAGACAGGGGTTTACAATGAGCAGTTCTTC.

This chain connects TRBV27 to TRBJ2-3; 13 bases fit TRBD2. After removal of 8 bases from V and 6 bases from J, the junction contained 5 bases not matched to a gene. The CDR3 spans 14 residues. Germline V lookup: CDR1 MNHEY, CDR2 SMNVEV (reference sequence). The DNA of the CDR3 is TGTGCCAGCGGACTAGCGGGAGTCTTGGATACGCAGTATTTT. It specifies CASGLAGVLDTQYF.

J is TRBJ2-3 and V is TRBV7-2, with 11 bases fitting TRBD2. Germline lookup yields CDR1 SGHTA and CDR2 FQGNSA. V gave up 2 bases and J gave up 4 bases; unmatched junction bases: 2. The CDR3 totals 15 residues. The DNA of the CDR3 is TGTGCCAGCAGCTTAACTAGCGGGAGACCAGATACGCAGTATTTT. This sequence encodes CASSLTSGRPDTQYF.

There are a few counts of this clonotype. V gene TRBV7-2 combines with J gene TRBJ2-1, with D perhaps TRBD1 (5 bases). The length of the CDR3 is 13 residues. The ends were cut back, 5 bases at V and 8 bases at J, with 13 bases in the middle. The germline V gene encodes CDR1 SGHTA and CDR2 FQGNSA. The CDR3 loop is CASSPSRVDEQFF. DNA for the CDR3: TGTGCCAGCAGCCCTTCCAGGGTTGATGAGCAGTTCTTC.